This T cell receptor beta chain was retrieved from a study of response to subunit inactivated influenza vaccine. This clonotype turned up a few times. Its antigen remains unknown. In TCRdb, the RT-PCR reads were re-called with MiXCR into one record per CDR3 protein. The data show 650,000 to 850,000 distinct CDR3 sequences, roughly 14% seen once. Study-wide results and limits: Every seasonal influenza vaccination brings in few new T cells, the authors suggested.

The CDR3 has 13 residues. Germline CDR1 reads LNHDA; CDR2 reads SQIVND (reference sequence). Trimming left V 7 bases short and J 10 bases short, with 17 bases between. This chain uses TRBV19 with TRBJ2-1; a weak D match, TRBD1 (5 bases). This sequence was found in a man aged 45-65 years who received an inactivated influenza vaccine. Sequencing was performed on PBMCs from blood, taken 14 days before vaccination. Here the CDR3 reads CASNGRGQGEQFF. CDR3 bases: TGTGCCAGTAATGGAAGGGGCCAGGGAGAGCAGTTCTTC.